These 8 T cell receptor beta chains were sequenced from one sample in a study of molecular identifiers for immune sequencing clone quantification. TCRdb reprocessed the PCR reads via MiXCR and lists one record per CDR3 protein. In the table there are approximately 670,000 distinct CDR3 sequences, 20% of which are singletons. Sequencing was carried out using naive CD8+ T cells from blood, with Jurkat cell RNA spiked in. Sample subset: FACS-sorted CD8+CD4-CCR7+CD45RA+ naive T cells. The receptors here all came from a human donor in good health. Some libraries in this study had Jurkat cell RNA spiked in.

The gene calls are TRBV7-6 and TRBJ1-1; 12 positions agree with TRBD1. The length of the CDR3 is 17 residues. CDR1 SGHVS and CDR2 FNYEAQ come from the germline V gene. The V and J ends lost 5 bases and 3 bases, in that order; junction bases with no gene match: 10. This CDR3 is CASSRDRGRKEDTEAFF. For the CDR3, the DNA is TGTGCCAGCAGCCGGGACAGGGGGCGTAAGGAGGACACTGAAGCTTTCTTT.

The table lists this clonotype with many counts. The chain is built from TRBV30 and TRBJ1-1; 11 positions agree with TRBD1. The CDR3 has 16 residues. Germline CDR1 GTSNPN, CDR2 SVGIG (reference sequence). V shed 4 bases, J shed 0 bases, and the junction held 7 bases outside the gene matches. The chain's CDR3 is CAWTLDRGRLNTEAFF. CDR3 DNA: TGTGCCTGGACTCTGGACAGGGGGCGATTGAACACTGAAGCTTTCTTT.

This clonotype was found once. This sequence may be a read error, since a much larger clone differs from it by one base. The chain employs TRBV7-9 and TRBJ2-7; D gene uncertain. Trimming took off 5 bases at V and 2 bases at J, with 13 bases between the two ends. The CDR3 is made up of 14 amino acids. Germline lookup yields CDR1 SEHNR and CDR2 FQNEAQ (reference sequence). The CDR3 DNA reads TGTGCCAGCAGCAGAGTAGTGTCTCCCTACGAGCAGTACTTC. Translated: CASSRVVSPYEQYF.

This clonotype was observed a few times. The chain links TRBV9 to TRBJ2-2; D remains unclear. The CDR3 totals 15 residues. V dropped 4 bases and J dropped 9 bases, with 19 bases sitting between them. CDR1 SGDLS and CDR2 YYNGEE come from the germline V gene. As DNA, the CDR3 is TGTGCCAGCAGCTCTACTCCAACGTTCGCGTGGGAGCTGTTTTTT. Protein: CASSSTPTFAWELFF.

In this sample, this clonotype turned up many times. The chain uses TRBV2 and TRBJ2-7; TRBD1 matches at 7 bases. From germline, CDR1 is SNHLY and CDR2 FYNNEI. CDR3 length: 16 amino acids. V was pared by 0 bases and J by 3 bases, with 8 bases of the junction left unmatched. Here the CDR3 reads CASSEAPGTALYEQYF. For the CDR3, the DNA is TGTGCCAGCAGTGAAGCCCCCGGGACAGCTCTCTACGAGCAGTACTTC. The full variable domain, in which reference TRBV2 and TRBJ2-7 provide the parts outside the CDR3, is EPEVTQTPSHQVTQMGQEVILRCVPISNHLYFYWYRQILGQKVEFLVSFYNNEISEKSEIFDDQFSVERPDGSNFTLKIRSTKLEDSAMYFCASSEAPGTALYEQYFGPGTRLTVT.

This clonotype was counted at least ten times. The rearrangement links TRBV14 to TRBJ1-3; TRBD1 agrees at 9 bases. CDR1 and CDR2 (germline): SGHDN, FVKESK. There are 17 residues in the CDR3. V trimming: 0 bases; J trimming: 7 bases; junction bases outside the gene matches: 10. The chain's CDR3 is CASSQDLARTGENTIYF. The CDR3, as DNA: TGTGCCAGCAGCCAAGATCTTGCGAGGACAGGGGAGAACACCATATATTTT.

The gene calls are TRBV12-3 or TRBV12-4 and TRBJ2-3; unclear D gene. The CDR3 consists of 13 residues. V was cut by 7 bases and J by 2 bases, with 10 bases left in between. In DNA, the CDR3 is TGTGCCAGCACCCCGGAGATCACAGATACGCAGTATTTT. Protein sequence: CASTPEITDTQYF.

V and J are TRBV20-1 and TRBJ1-1; D ambiguous. Between the trimmed V and J ends, which lost 2 bases and 0 bases, there was a span of 16 bases. Germline V lookup: CDR1 DFQATT, CDR2 SNEGSKA (reference sequence). CDR3 length: 16 residues. In DNA, the CDR3 is TGCAGTGCTAGACGGGTACAGAGTATGGTGAACACTGAAGCTTTCTTT. Translated: CSARRVQSMVNTEAFF.